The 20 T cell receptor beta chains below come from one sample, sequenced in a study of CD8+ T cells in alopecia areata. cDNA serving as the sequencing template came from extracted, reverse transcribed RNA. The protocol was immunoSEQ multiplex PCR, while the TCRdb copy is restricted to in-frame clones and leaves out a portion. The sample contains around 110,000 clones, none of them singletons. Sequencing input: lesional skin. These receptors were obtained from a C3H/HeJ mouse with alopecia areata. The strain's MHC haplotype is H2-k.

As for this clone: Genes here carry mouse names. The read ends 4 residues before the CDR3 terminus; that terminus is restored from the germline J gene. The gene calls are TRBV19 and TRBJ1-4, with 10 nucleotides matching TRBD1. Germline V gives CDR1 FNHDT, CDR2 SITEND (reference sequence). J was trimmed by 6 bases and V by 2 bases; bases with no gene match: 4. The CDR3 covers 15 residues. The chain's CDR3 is CASSIRDRGHERLFF. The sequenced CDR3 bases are TGTGCCAGCAGTATCCGGGACAGGGGTCACGAA. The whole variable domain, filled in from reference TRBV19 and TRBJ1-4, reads GGIITQTPKFLIGQEGQKLTLKCQQNFNHDTMYWYRQDSGKGLRLIYYSITENDLQKGDLSEGYDASREKKSSFSLTVTSAQKNEMAVFLCASSIRDRGHERLFFGHGTKLSVL.

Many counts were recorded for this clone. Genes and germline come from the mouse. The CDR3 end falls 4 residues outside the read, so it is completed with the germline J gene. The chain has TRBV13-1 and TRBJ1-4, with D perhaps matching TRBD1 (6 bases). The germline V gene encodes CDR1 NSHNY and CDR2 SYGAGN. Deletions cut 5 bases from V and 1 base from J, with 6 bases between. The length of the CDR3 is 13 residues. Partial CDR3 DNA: TGTGCCAGCAGGGACAGTTCCAACGAA. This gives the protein CASRDSSNE. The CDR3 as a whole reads CASRDSSNERLFF.

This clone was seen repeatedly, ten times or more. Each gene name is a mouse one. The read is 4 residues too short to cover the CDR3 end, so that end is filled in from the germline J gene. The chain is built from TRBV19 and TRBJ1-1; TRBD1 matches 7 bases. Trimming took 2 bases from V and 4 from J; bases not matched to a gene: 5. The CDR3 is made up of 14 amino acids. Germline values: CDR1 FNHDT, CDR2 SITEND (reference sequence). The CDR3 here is CASSIRGSGTEVFF. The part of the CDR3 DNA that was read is TGTGCCAGCAGTATCAGGGGGTCAGGCACA.

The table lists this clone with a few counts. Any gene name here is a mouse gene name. The chain's CDR3 is CTCSASFDRGDYAEQFF. CDR3 bases read: TGCACCTGCAGTGCGTCCTTCGACAGGGGGGACTATGCT. The chain has TRBV1 and TRBJ2-1; 9 bases fit TRBD1. The read halts 4 residues ahead of the CDR3 end, with the missing end drawn from the germline J gene. The CDR3 consists of 17 residues. Germline CDR1 is NSQYPW and CDR2 is LRSPGD (reference sequence). Trimming at V came to 3 bases and at J to 2 bases, leaving 8 bases not matched to a gene. Based on the CDR3 plus reference TRBV1 and TRBJ2-1, the full variable domain is VTLLEQNPRWRLVPRGQAVNLRCILKNSQYPWMSWYQQDLQKQLQWLFTLRSPGDKEVKSLPGADYLATRVTDTELRLQVANMSQGRTLYCTCSASFDRGDYAEQFFGPGTRLTVL.

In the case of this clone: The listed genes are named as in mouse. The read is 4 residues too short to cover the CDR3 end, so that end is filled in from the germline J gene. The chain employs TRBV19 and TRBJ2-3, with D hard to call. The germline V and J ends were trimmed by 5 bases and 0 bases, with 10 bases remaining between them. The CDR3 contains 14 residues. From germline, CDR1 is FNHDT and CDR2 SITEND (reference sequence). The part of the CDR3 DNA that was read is TGTGCCAGCAGGGTACAAAATAGTGCAGAA. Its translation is CASRVQNSAE. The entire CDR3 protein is CASRVQNSAETLYF.

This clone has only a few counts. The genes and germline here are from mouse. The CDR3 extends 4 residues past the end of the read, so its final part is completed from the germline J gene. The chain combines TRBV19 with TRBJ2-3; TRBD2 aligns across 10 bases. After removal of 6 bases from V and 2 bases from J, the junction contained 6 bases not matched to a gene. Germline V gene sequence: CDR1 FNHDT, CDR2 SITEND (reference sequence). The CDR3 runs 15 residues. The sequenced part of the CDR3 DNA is TGTGCCAGCACCCCAGACTGGGGGGTTGCAGAA. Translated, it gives CASTPDWGVAE. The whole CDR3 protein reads CASTPDWGVAETLYF.

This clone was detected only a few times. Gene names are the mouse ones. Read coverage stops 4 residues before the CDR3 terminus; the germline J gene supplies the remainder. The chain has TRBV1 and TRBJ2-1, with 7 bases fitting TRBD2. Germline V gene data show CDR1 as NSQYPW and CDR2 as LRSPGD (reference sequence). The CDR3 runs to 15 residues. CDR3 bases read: TGCACCTGCAGTGCAGATCGGGGGGGGAGGGCT. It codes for CTCSADRGGRA. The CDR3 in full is CTCSADRGGRAEQFF.

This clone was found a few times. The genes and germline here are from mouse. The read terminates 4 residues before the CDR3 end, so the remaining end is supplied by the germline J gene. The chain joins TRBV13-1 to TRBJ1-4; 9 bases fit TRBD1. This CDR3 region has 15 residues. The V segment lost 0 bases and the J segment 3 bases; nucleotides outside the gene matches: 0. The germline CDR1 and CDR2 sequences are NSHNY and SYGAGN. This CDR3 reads CASSDDRGPNERLFF. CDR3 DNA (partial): TGTGCCAGCAGTGATGACAGGGGGCCCAACGAA.

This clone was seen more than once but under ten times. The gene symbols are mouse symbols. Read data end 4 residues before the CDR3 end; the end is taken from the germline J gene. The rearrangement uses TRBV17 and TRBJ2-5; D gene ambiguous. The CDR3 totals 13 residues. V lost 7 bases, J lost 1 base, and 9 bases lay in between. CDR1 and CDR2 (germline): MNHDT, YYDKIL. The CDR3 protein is CASTPADQDTQYF. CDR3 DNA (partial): TGTGCTAGCACCCCTGCGGACCAAGAC. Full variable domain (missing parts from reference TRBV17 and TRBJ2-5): DTTVKQNPRYKLARVGKPVNLICSQTMNHDTMYWYQKKPNQAPKLLLFYYDKILNREADTFEKFQSSRPNNSFCSLYIGSAGLEYSAMYLCASTPADQDTQYFGPGTRLLVL.

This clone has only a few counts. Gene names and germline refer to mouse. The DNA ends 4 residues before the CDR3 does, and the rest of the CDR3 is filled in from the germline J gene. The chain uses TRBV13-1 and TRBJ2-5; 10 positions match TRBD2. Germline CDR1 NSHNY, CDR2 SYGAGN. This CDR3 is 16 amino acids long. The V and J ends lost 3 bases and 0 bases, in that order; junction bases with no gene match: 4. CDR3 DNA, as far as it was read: TGTGCCAGCAGTGTCGGGACTGGGGTTAACCAAGAC. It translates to CASSVGTGVNQD. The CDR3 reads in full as CASSVGTGVNQDTQYF.

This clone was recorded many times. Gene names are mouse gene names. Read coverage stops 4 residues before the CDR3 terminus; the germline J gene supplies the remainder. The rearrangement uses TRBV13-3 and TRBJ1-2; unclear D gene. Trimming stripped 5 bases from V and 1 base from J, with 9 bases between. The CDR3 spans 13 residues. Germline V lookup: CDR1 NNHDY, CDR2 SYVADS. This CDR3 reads CASREKGNSDYTF. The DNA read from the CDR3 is TGTGCCAGCAGGGAGAAGGGAAACTCC.

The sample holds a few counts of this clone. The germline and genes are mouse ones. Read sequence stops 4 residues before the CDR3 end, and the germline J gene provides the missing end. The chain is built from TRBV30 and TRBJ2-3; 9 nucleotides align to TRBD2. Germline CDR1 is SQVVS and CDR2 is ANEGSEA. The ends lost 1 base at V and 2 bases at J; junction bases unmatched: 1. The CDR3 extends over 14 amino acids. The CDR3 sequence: CSSRAGGDAETLYF. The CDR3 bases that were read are TGTAGTTCTAGAGCTGGGGGGGATGCAGAA. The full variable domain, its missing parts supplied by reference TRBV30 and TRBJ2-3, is SVLLYQKPNRDICQSGTSLKIQCVADSQVVSMFWYQQFQEQSLMLMATANEGSEATYESGFTKDKFPISRPNLTFSTLTVNNARPGDSSIYFCSSRAGGDAETLYFGSGTRLTVL.

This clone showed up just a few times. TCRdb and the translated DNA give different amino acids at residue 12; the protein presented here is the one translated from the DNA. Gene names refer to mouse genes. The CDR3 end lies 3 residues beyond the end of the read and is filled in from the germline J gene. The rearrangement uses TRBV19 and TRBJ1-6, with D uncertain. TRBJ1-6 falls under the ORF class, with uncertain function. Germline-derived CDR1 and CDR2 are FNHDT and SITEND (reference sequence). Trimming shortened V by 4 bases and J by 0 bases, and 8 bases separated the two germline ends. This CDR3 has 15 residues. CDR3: CASSYRSSYNSPLYF. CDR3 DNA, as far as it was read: TGTGCCAGCAGTTACAGATCTTCCTATAATTCGCCC.

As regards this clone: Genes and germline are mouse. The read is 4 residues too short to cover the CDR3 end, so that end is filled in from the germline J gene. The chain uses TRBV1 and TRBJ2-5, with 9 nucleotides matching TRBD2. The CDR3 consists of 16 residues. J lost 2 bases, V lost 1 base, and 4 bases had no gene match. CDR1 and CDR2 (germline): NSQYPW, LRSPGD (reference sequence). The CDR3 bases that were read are TGCACCTGCAGTGCAGCTGGGGGGGATGGCCAAGAC. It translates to CTCSAAGGDGQD. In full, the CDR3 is CTCSAAGGDGQDTQYF.

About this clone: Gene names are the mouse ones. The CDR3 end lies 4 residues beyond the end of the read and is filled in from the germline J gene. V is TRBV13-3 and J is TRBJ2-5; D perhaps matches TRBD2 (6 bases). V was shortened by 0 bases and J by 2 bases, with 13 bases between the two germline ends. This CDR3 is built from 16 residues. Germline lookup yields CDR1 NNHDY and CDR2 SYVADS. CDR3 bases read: TGTGCCAGCAGTGATGAAACTGGGTGGCGCCAAGAC. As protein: CASSDETGWRQD. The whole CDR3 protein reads CASSDETGWRQDTQYF.

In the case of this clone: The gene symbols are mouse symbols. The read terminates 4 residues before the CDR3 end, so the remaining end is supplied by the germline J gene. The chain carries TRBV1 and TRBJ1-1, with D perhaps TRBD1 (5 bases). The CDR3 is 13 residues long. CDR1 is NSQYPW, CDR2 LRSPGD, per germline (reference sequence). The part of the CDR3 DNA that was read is TGCACCTGCAGTGCTGGGGGGGGAGGA. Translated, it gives CTCSAGGGG. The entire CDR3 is CTCSAGGGGEVFF.

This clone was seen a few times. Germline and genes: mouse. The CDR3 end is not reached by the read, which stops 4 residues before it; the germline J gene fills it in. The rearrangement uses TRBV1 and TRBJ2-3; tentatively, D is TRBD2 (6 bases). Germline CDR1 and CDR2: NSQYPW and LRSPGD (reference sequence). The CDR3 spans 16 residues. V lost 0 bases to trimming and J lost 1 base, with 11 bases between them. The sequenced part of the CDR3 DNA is TGCACCTGCAGTGCAGATTTGGGGGACCGTGCAGAA. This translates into CTCSADLGDRAE. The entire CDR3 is CTCSADLGDRAETLYF.

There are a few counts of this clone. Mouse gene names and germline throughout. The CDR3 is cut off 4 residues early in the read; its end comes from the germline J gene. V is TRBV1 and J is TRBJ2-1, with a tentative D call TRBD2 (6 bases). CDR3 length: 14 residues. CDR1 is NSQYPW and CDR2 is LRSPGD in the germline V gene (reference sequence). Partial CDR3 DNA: TGCACCTGCAGTGCAGATGGGGGATGGGCT. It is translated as CTCSADGGWA. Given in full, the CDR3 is CTCSADGGWAEQFF.

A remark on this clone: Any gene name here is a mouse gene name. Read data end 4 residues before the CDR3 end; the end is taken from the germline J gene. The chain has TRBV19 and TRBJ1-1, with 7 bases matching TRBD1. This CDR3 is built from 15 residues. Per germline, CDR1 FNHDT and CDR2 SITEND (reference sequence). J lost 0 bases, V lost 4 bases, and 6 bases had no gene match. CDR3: CASSHPGTANTEVFF. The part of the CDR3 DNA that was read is TGTGCCAGCAGTCATCCCGGGACAGCAAACACA.

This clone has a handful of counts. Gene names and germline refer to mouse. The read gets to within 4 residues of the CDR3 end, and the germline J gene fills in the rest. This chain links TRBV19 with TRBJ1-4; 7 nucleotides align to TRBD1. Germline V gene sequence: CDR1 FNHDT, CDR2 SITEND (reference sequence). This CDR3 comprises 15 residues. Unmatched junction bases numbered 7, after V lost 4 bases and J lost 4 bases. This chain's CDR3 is CASSAPGQNNERLFF. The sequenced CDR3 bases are TGTGCCAGCAGTGCCCCGGGACAGAACAACGAA.